Sequencing of this T cell receptor (beta chain) was carried out in a study of regulatory T cells in long-lasting Graves disease. Overall study context: Positivity for TSH receptor antibodies plus over 5 years of antithyroid drugs meant persistent Graves' disease.

This clonotype was counted ten times or more. Its matching antigen is unknown. The CDR3 is 15 residues long. Germline assignment: CDR1 MNHEY and CDR2 SMNVEV (reference sequence). Trimming left V 5 bases short and J 7 bases short, with 18 bases between. The time point: persistent/refractory GD, antithyroid drugs over 5 years with positive TRAb. Researchers made the TCR library from RNA that was extracted from PBMCs. Graves' disease diagnoses followed American Thyroid Association guidelines. Relying on iRepertoire HTBI primers and Arm-PCR of CDR3 regions, the team built TCR beta libraries. Via MiXCR, TCRdb re-called the multiplex PCR reads, giving one row per CDR3 protein. The data show 400,000 to 500,000 distinct CDR3 sequences, roughly a fifth seen once. Findings of the study overall: TRBV28 was favored in persistent disease, as were TRBJ1-2 and TRBJ2-5.

The TCR was taken from a female donor with Graves disease. This rearrangement joins TRBV27 to TRBJ1-5; a weak D match, TRBD1 (6 bases). The specimen was peripheral blood mononuclear cells (PBMCs), collected when the disease was refractory, from a patient treated with antithyroid drugs. CDR3 DNA: TGTGCCAGCAGTACGGAGGGGGGCGCGGGGCAGCCCCAGCATTTT. Translating it yields CASSTEGGAGQPQHF.